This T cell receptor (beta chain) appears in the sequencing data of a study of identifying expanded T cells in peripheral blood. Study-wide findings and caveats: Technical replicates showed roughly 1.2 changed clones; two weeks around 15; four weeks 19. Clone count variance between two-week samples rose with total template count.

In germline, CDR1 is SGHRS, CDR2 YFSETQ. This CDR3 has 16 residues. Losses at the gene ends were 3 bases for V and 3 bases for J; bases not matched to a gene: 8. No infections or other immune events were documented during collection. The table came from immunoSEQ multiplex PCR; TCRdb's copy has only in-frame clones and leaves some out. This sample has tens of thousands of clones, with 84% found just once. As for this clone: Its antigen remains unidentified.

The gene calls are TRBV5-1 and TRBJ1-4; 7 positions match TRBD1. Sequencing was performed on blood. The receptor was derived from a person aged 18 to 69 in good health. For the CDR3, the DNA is TGCGCCAGCAGCTGGGCCCGGACAGGCTCTAATGAAAAACTGTTTTTT. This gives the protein CASSWARTGSNEKLFF.